The rows below give T cell receptor beta chains drawn from one sample of a study of monozygotic twins with inflammatory bowel disease. Reanalyzing the 5' RACE reads, TCRdb keeps one entry per CDR3 protein, without DNA. Across hundreds of thousands of distinct CDR3 sequences, the top ten clones capture 2% to 3% of the sample. Sequencing was carried out using blood. These receptors all come from a human donor with ulcerative colitis or Crohn's disease, or a healthy co-twin of an affected twin (not recorded which). Each CDR3 is given with its conserved first and last residue.

J gene: TRBJ2-3
V gene: TRBV10-3
CDR3 protein: CAISESSGSTDTQYF

J gene: TRBJ2-1
V gene: TRBV7-3
CDR3 protein: CASSPAPSGSSYNEQFF

J gene: TRBJ2-3
V gene: TRBV24-1
CDR3 protein: CATSDPTGAPGDTQYF

J gene: TRBJ2-7
V gene: TRBV20-1
CDR3 protein: CSAPGPSNEQYF

J gene: TRBJ2-3
V gene: TRBV20-1
CDR3 protein: CSARGGITDTQYF

J gene: TRBJ2-1
V gene: TRBV7-6
CDR3 protein: CASSLADYWGGTNEQFF

J gene: TRBJ2-2
V gene: TRBV5-1
CDR3 protein: CASSFTGLASTGELFF

J gene: TRBJ2-1
V gene: TRBV12-3/TRBV12-4
CDR3 protein: CASTKGLAEQFF

J gene: TRBJ1-1
V gene: TRBV11-2
CDR3 protein: CASSFTTGKDTEAFF

J gene: TRBJ2-1
V gene: TRBV24-1
CDR3 protein: CATSDPETSGRGTRGEQFF

J gene: TRBJ2-1
V gene: TRBV12-3/TRBV12-4
CDR3 protein: CASSGGSYNEQFF

J gene: TRBJ2-7
V gene: TRBV12-3/TRBV12-4
CDR3 protein: CASSSGGLLSYEQYF

J gene: TRBJ1-4
V gene: TRBV7-9
CDR3 protein: CASSSDRGGEKLFF

J gene: TRBJ1-2
V gene: TRBV19
CDR3 protein: CASSITRGDGYTF

J gene: TRBJ2-2
V gene: TRBV3-1
CDR3 protein: CASSRARGNTGELFF

J gene: TRBJ2-7
V gene: TRBV5-1
CDR3 protein: CASSLVEADPYEQYF

J gene: TRBJ1-5
V gene: TRBV3-1
CDR3 protein: CASSRGAGNQPQHF

J gene: TRBJ2-3
V gene: TRBV4-2
CDR3 protein: CASSQELGQGGTDTQYF

J gene: TRBJ2-3
V gene: TRBV5-4
CDR3 protein: CASSLNPSASTDTQYF

J gene: TRBJ2-3
V gene: TRBV20-1
CDR3 protein: CSARGDSGGADTQYF

J gene: TRBJ1-5
V gene: TRBV5-1
CDR3 protein: CASSPSTGGFNQPQHF

J gene: TRBJ2-3
V gene: TRBV20-1
CDR3 protein: CSATRASSTDTQYF

J gene: TRBJ2-7
V gene: TRBV30
CDR3 protein: CAWSPGTPYYEQYF

J gene: TRBJ2-7
V gene: TRBV2
CDR3 protein: CASSVWPSYEQYF

J gene: TRBJ2-7
V gene: TRBV7-2
CDR3 protein: CASSSSGLAPTYEQYF

J gene: TRBJ1-4
V gene: TRBV2
CDR3 protein: CASRYMVEKPFF

J gene: TRBJ2-7
V gene: TRBV5-1
CDR3 protein: CASSLSGFNEQYF

J gene: TRBJ2-1
V gene: TRBV20-1
CDR3 protein: CSARKAGDSYNEQFF

J gene: TRBJ2-7
V gene: TRBV2
CDR3 protein: CASRPDRGAYEQYF

J gene: TRBJ2-5
V gene: TRBV7-8
CDR3 protein: CASSHVAETPETQYF

J gene: TRBJ2-5
V gene: TRBV7-9
CDR3 protein: CASSLHGGQETQYF

J gene: TRBJ2-5
V gene: TRBV5-1
CDR3 protein: CASSRTGDSKGETQYF

J gene: TRBJ1-4
V gene: TRBV2
CDR3 protein: CASSQQVSNEKLFF

J gene: TRBJ2-5
V gene: TRBV4-2
CDR3 protein: CASSPPGEQETQYF

J gene: TRBJ2-2
V gene: TRBV15
CDR3 protein: CATGRGVRGNAEELFF

J gene: TRBJ2-1
V gene: TRBV5-1
CDR3 protein: CASRNSVNNEQFF

J gene: TRBJ2-6
V gene: TRBV7-3
CDR3 protein: CASSLRGGGANVLTF

J gene: TRBJ2-7
V gene: TRBV3-1
CDR3 protein: CASSQEMDRAEQYF

J gene: TRBJ2-5
V gene: TRBV4-3
CDR3 protein: CASSQDSGQGQTQYF

J gene: TRBJ2-4
V gene: TRBV5-1
CDR3 protein: CASSLDIRGGKNIQYF

J gene: TRBJ1-2
V gene: TRBV14
CDR3 protein: CASSHDRNNYGYTF

J gene: TRBJ2-1
V gene: TRBV7-3
CDR3 protein: CASSPGLLSDEQFF